A single sample gave rise to the 22 T cell receptor beta chains below, sequenced in a study of blood T cell repertoires in COVID-19. Sequencing used immunoSEQ multiplex PCR; TCRdb keeps in-frame clones, though not all of them. The sample carries a few hundred thousand clones, around 83% recorded once. The sequencing sample was made of peripheral blood. The receptors derive from a woman aged 40-49 years who had recovered from COVID-19.

This chain links TRBV28 with TRBJ2-7; D perhaps matches TRBD2 (7 bases). V lost 3 bases to trimming and J lost 1 base, with 10 bases between them. The CDR3 contains 14 residues. CDR1 and CDR2 (germline): MDHEN, SYDVKM. The CDR3 sequence is CASSLAGASYEQYF. In nucleotides, the CDR3 is TGTGCCAGCAGTTTGGCGGGGGCTTCCTACGAGCAGTACTTC.

This chain joins TRBV2 and TRBJ2-2; 7 bases match TRBD2. Trimming took 4 bases from V and 1 from J; bases not matched to a gene: 6. Germline CDR1 SNHLY, CDR2 FYNNEI. CDR3 length: 16 residues. The chain's CDR3 is CASSVTSTRNTGELFF. The CDR3 nucleotides are TGTGCCAGCAGTGTGACTAGCACCCGGAACACCGGGGAGCTGTTTTTT.

This rearrangement joins TRBV5-6 to TRBJ2-7, with TRBD1 matching 11 bases. After removal of 4 bases from V and 6 bases from J, the junction contained 3 bases not matched to a gene. Germline CDR1 is SGHDT and CDR2 is YYEEEE. The CDR3 consists of 13 residues. For the CDR3, the DNA is TGTGCCAGCAGCCTGGGGACAGGGGGCGAGCAGTACTTC. Its translation: CASSLGTGGEQYF.

The chain carries TRBV7-2 and TRBJ1-6, with D unclear. CDR3 length equals 15 residues. Trimming pared 1 base from V and 8 bases from J, leaving 12 bases between. Germline values: CDR1 SGHTA, CDR2 FQGNSA. The CDR3 DNA sequence: TGTGCCAGCAGCTTAGGGTCAGGTTCGCATTCACCCCTCCACTTT. It encodes CASSLGSGSHSPLHF. The full variable domain, rest sourced from reference TRBV7-2 and TRBJ1-6, is GAGVSQSPSNKVTEKGKDVELRCDPISGHTALYWYRQSLGQGLEFLIYFQGNSAPDKSGLPSDRFSAERTGGSVSTLTIQRTQQEDSAVYLCASSLGSGSHSPLHFGNGTRLTVT.

The chain couples TRBV20-1 to TRBJ1-1, with D hard to call. Trimming stripped 6 bases from V and 9 bases from J, with 14 bases between. The CDR3 has 11 residues. Germline assignment: CDR1 DFQATT and CDR2 SNEGSKA (reference sequence). CDR3 in amino acids: CSAIGPRKAFF. In nucleotides, the CDR3 is TGCAGTGCCATTGGCCCGCGGAAAGCTTTCTTT.

The V call is TRBV7-3, the J call TRBJ1-6, with 9 bases fitting TRBD1. CDR1 and CDR2 from the germline V gene are SGHTA and FQGTGA. Trimming took 1 base from V and 8 from J; bases not matched to a gene: 0. The CDR3 runs to 14 residues. The CDR3 nucleotides read TGTGCCAGCAGCTTAAGGGACAGGGATTCACCCCTCCACTTT. It translates to CASSLRDRDSPLHF.

This clone was found a few times. The chain has TRBV12-3 or TRBV12-4 and TRBJ2-7; 7 bases match TRBD2. CDR3 size: 13 residues. V gave up 6 bases and J gave up 3 bases; unmatched junction bases: 5. The chain's CDR3 is CASRTGGYYEQYF. CDR3 nucleotide sequence: TGTGCCAGCAGGACGGGGGGTTACTACGAGCAGTACTTC.

The J gene is TRBJ2-1, the V gene TRBV2; D remains unclear. This CDR3 is built from 11 residues. Trimming took off 6 bases at V and 5 bases at J, with 5 bases between the two ends. CDR1 is SNHLY, CDR2 FYNNEI, per germline. The CDR3 nucleotides read TGTGCCAGCAGCCCAAACAATGAGCAGTTCTTC. Its protein product is CASSPNNEQFF.

The rearrangement links TRBV5-5 to TRBJ1-1; D may be TRBD1 (5 bases). The V end lost 3 bases, the J end lost 0 bases, and 24 bases lay between the germline ends. The CDR3 is 19 residues long. CDR1 SGHKS and CDR2 YYEKEE come from the germline V gene (reference sequence). CDR3 in DNA: TGTGCCAGCAGCTCCCTTAGGGGAAGACTAGAACCCATGAACACTGAAGCTTTCTTT. This encodes CASSSLRGRLEPMNTEAFF. Filled out from reference TRBV5-5 and TRBJ1-1, the complete variable domain reads DAGVTQSPTHLIKTRGQQVTLRCSPISGHKSVSWYQQVLGQGPQFIFQYYEKEERGRGNFPDRFSARQFPNYSSELNVNALLLGDSALYLCASSSLRGRLEPMNTEAFFGQGTRLTVV.

This clone appeared a few times. This sequence joins TRBV7-9 and TRBJ1-1; 7 nucleotides align to TRBD1. The CDR3 runs 14 residues. CDR1 and CDR2 (germline): SEHNR, FQNEAQ (reference sequence). J lost 5 bases, V lost 5 bases, and 8 bases had no gene match. CDR3 coding DNA: TGTGCCAGCAGCAAACAGGGGCAATCGACTGAAGCTTTCTTT. It is translated as CASSKQGQSTEAFF.

This clone has just a few counts. The CDR3 sequence: CASRFSGGAPHQYF. The CDR3 nucleotides read TGTGCCAGCAGATTTAGCGGGGGGGCACCTCACCAGTACTTC. This chain uses TRBV11-2 with TRBJ2-5; the match to TRBD2 covers 11 bases. The CDR3 has 14 amino acids. J lost 10 bases, V lost 6 bases, and 10 bases had no gene match. CDR1 and CDR2 (germline): SGHAT, FQNNGV.

This clone was recorded once. The V and J genes are TRBV18 and TRBJ2-7; 8 nucleotides line up with TRBD1. CDR3 length: 14 residues. Germline values: CDR1 KGHSH, CDR2 LQKENI. The V gene end was trimmed by 3 bases and the J gene end by 3 bases; junction bases not matched to a gene: 4. The CDR3 loop is CASSPGTGDYEQYF. CDR3 sequence (DNA): TGTGCCAGCTCACCCGGGACAGGTGACTACGAGCAGTACTTC.

CDR3 residues: CASSLFYEAFF. CDR3 bases: TGTGCCAGCAGTTTATTTTATGAAGCTTTCTTT. This chain links TRBV28 with TRBJ1-1; the D is unclear. This CDR3 region has 11 residues. Germline V gene sequence: CDR1 MDHEN, CDR2 SYDVKM. V was clipped by 1 base and J by 7 bases, with 4 bases between them. The complete variable domain, with remaining parts taken from reference TRBV28 and TRBJ1-1, reads DVKVTQSSRYLVKRTGEKVFLECVQDMDHENMFWYRQDPGLGLRLIYFSYDVKMKEKGDIPEGYSVSREKKERFSLILESASTNQTSMYLCASSLFYEAFFGQGTRLTVV.

This chain uses TRBV3-1 (or the pseudogene TRBV3-2) with TRBJ2-3; tentative D call: TRBD2 (7 bases). CDR3 length: 16 amino acids. Germline CDR1 and CDR2: LGHDT and YNNKEL (reference sequence). The V end lost 4 bases, the J end lost 0 bases, and 14 bases lay between the germline ends. The CDR3 DNA is TGTGCCAGCAGCCCCCGGGGGGCCCGAAGCACAGATACGCAGTATTTT. Encoded protein: CASSPRGARSTDTQYF.

V usage is TRBV3-1 (or the pseudogene TRBV3-2) and J usage is TRBJ2-5; a possible D gene is TRBD2 (6 bases). The CDR3 totals 16 residues. Germline values: CDR1 LGHDT, CDR2 YNNKEL (reference sequence). V lost 0 bases to trimming and J lost 5 bases, with 16 bases between them. CDR3 in amino acids: CASSQDYLGGLETQYF. The CDR3 DNA sequence: TGTGCCAGCAGCCAAGATTATTTGGGGGGACTGGAGACCCAGTACTTC.

This chain links TRBV6-5 with TRBJ1-5; tentatively, D is TRBD1 (6 bases). This CDR3 contains 13 residues. V lost 6 bases, J lost 6 bases, and 12 bases lay in between. CDR1 MNHEY and CDR2 SVGAGI come from the germline V gene. The chain's CDR3 is CASSPVGAQPQHF. For the CDR3, the DNA is TGTGCCAGCAGCCCGGTGGGGGCTCAGCCCCAGCATTTT.

The chain combines TRBV2 with TRBJ1-5, with 8 bases fitting TRBD1. There are 16 residues in the CDR3. J gave up 1 base and V 6 bases, and 8 bases lay outside the gene matches. Germline V CDR1 and CDR2: SNHLY, FYNNEI. The CDR3 sequence is CASSGTGGLSNQPQHF. In DNA form, the CDR3 reads TGTGCCAGCAGCGGTACAGGGGGTCTAAGCAATCAGCCCCAGCATTTT.

J is TRBJ2-3 and V is TRBV5-1; 7 positions agree with TRBD1. The J segment lost 6 bases and the V segment lost 0 bases, leaving 4 bases of the junction unmatched. Germline assignment: CDR1 SGHRS and CDR2 YFSETQ. The CDR3 is 14 amino acids. CDR3: CASSLGQGRDTQYF. CDR3 nucleotide sequence: TGCGCCAGCAGCTTGGGACAGGGTCGGGATACGCAGTATTTT.

The gene calls are TRBV19 and TRBJ2-1; weak D call: TRBD2 (6 bases). This CDR3 has 15 amino acids. Germline lookup yields CDR1 LNHDA and CDR2 SQIVND (reference sequence). V lost 1 base to trimming and J lost 0 bases, with 7 bases between them. The CDR3 here is CASSIADYSYNEQFF. As DNA, the CDR3 is TGTGCCAGTAGTATAGCGGACTACTCCTACAATGAGCAGTTCTTC. Together with reference TRBV19 and TRBJ2-1, the CDR3 gives the full variable domain: DGGITQSPKYLFRKEGQNVTLSCEQNLNHDAMYWYRQDPGQGLRLIYYSQIVNDFQKGDIAEGYSVSREKKESFPLTVTSAQKNPTAFYLCASSIADYSYNEQFFGPGTRLTVL.

V and J are TRBV3-1 (or the pseudogene TRBV3-2) and TRBJ1-5; weak D call: TRBD1 (5 bases). V was pared by 4 bases and J by 6 bases, with 13 bases between. The CDR3 extends over 14 amino acids. Germline CDR1 and CDR2: LGHDT and YNNKEL (reference sequence). CDR3 amino acids: CASSRGQAGQPQHF. CDR3 nucleotide sequence: TGTGCCAGCAGCCGAGGACAAGCGGGTCAGCCCCAGCATTTT.

V and J are TRBV9 and TRBJ2-2; 10 bases are a match to TRBD1. CDR1 and CDR2 (germline): SGDLS, YYNGEE. The trim removed 2 bases at V and 2 bases at J, leaving 6 bases unmatched. CDR3 size: 17 residues. CDR3 sequence (DNA): TGTGCCAGCAGCGTCCCAGGGGACAGGGGAAACACCGGGGAGCTGTTTTTT. This encodes CASSVPGDRGNTGELFF.

The chain recombines TRBV7-9 with TRBJ1-2, with D hard to call. V was shortened by 6 bases and J by 4 bases, with 21 bases between the two germline ends. The CDR3 extends over 16 amino acids. The germline V gene encodes CDR1 SEHNR and CDR2 FQNEAQ (reference sequence). The CDR3 region has the DNA TGTGCCAGCAGTCGGATTACAGACGCCCCCGGCTATGGCTACACCTTC. The encoded protein is CASSRITDAPGYGYTF. The whole variable domain, remainder taken from reference TRBV7-9 and TRBJ1-2, is DTGVSQNPRHKITKRGQNVTFRCDPISEHNRLYWYRQTLGQGPEFLTYFQNEAQLEKSRLLSDRFSAERPKGSFSTLEIQRTEQGDSAMYLCASSRITDAPGYGYTFGSGTRLTVV.